A selection of T cell receptor beta chains follows, all from one sample in a study of human T cells and chemical hapten exposure. TCRdb reprocessed the RACE reads with MiXCR, giving one entry per CDR3 protein. Altogether about 40,000 distinct CDR3 sequences are present, approximately 3.4% being singletons, with the ten largest covering less than 8.5%. This specimen consisted of whole blood, obtained in connection with sensitization to the hapten diphenylcyclopropenone (DPC). Receptors were obtained from a man in his forties with alopecia areata. Some clones in this sample may be carry-over from other donors' samples. The CDR3 runs from the conserved cysteine through the conserved F or W. Each record gives: V gene, clone size, J gene, D gene, CDR3 protein, CDR3 DNA. A D gene is named only where the DNA matches it firmly. Expanded clones get a size class; other rows say once, few or many, or leave the size out.

v_gene: TRBV4-1; abundance: many; j_gene: TRBJ2-1; d_gene: .; CDR3aa: CASSQSSAANNEQFF; CDR3nt: TGCGCCAGCAGCCAAAGTTCAGCGGCTAACAATGAGCAGTTCTTC
v_gene: TRBV10-2; abundance: many; j_gene: TRBJ2-3; d_gene: .; CDR3aa: CASSESNGLSTDTQYF; CDR3nt: TGCGCCAGCAGTGAGTCGAATGGACTATCCACAGATACGCAGTATTTT
v_gene: TRBV12-3/TRBV12-4; abundance: many; j_gene: TRBJ2-3; d_gene: .; CDR3aa: CASSLEGGDTQYF; CDR3nt: TGTGCCAGCAGTTTGGAGGGGGGTGATACGCAGTATTTT
v_gene: TRBV20-1; abundance: many; j_gene: TRBJ1-5; d_gene: .; CDR3aa: CSASNRESQPQHF; CDR3nt: TGCAGTGCTAGTAACAGGGAGAGTCAGCCCCAGCATTTT
v_gene: TRBV5-4; abundance: .; j_gene: TRBJ2-7; d_gene: TRBD2; CDR3aa: CASSREGGRYEQYF; CDR3nt: TGTGCCAGCAGCCGGGAGGGCGGCCGCTACGAGCAGTACTTC
v_gene: TRBV7-7; abundance: many; j_gene: TRBJ2-2; d_gene: .; CDR3aa: CASSLVTGPFANTGELFF; CDR3nt: TGTGCCAGCAGCTTAGTAACAGGGCCGTTCGCGAACACCGGGGAGCTGTTTTTT
v_gene: TRBV25-1; abundance: many; j_gene: TRBJ2-2; d_gene: .; CDR3aa: CASSEYRDTGELFF; CDR3nt: TGTGCCAGCAGTGAATACAGGGACACCGGGGAGCTGTTTTTT
v_gene: TRBV5-4; abundance: .; j_gene: TRBJ2-3; d_gene: .; CDR3aa: CASSLVKLAGSTDTQYF; CDR3nt: TGTGCCAGCAGCTTGGTGAAACTAGCAGGCAGCACAGATACGCAGTATTTT
v_gene: TRBV6-2/TRBV6-3; abundance: many; j_gene: TRBJ2-1; d_gene: TRBD2; CDR3aa: CASGGTSLYNEQFF; CDR3nt: TGTGCCAGCGGGGGGACTAGCCTGTACAATGAGCAGTTCTTC
v_gene: TRBV6-1; abundance: many; j_gene: TRBJ2-7; d_gene: TRBD2; CDR3aa: CASSGRTSGAFDRYEQYF; CDR3nt: TGTGCCAGCAGTGGACGGACTAGCGGGGCATTCGATCGCTACGAGCAGTACTTC
v_gene: TRBV2; abundance: many; j_gene: TRBJ2-3; d_gene: TRBD1; CDR3aa: CASRQDRTITDTQYF; CDR3nt: TGTGCCAGCAGACAGGACAGGACAATCACAGATACGCAGTATTTT
v_gene: TRBV28; abundance: many; j_gene: TRBJ2-5; d_gene: .; CDR3aa: CASSPALETQYF; CDR3nt: TGTGCCAGCAGTCCCGCATTGGAGACCCAGTACTTC
v_gene: TRBV12-3/TRBV12-4; abundance: many; j_gene: TRBJ2-4; d_gene: .; CDR3aa: CASSVVPSESKNIQYF; CDR3nt: TGTGCCAGCAGCGTCGTGCCTAGCGAGTCCAAAAACATTCAGTACTTC
v_gene: TRBV12-3/TRBV12-4; abundance: many; j_gene: TRBJ2-7; d_gene: TRBD1; CDR3aa: CASSPRTGGWEQYF; CDR3nt: TGTGCCAGCAGTCCTAGGACAGGCGGGTGGGAGCAGTACTTC
v_gene: TRBV28; abundance: many; j_gene: TRBJ2-1; d_gene: TRBD2; CDR3aa: CASSFGSGRASEQFF; CDR3nt: TGTGCCAGCAGTTTTGGTAGCGGGAGGGCGTCTGAGCAGTTCTTC
v_gene: TRBV7-9; abundance: many; j_gene: TRBJ2-1; d_gene: .; CDR3aa: CASSSVGRGHNEQFF; CDR3nt: TGTGCCAGCAGCTCGGTCGGTAGGGGACACAATGAGCAGTTCTTC
v_gene: TRBV9; abundance: .; j_gene: TRBJ1-3; d_gene: TRBD1; CDR3aa: CASSVASGGVSGNTIYF; CDR3nt: TGTGCCAGCAGCGTAGCTTCAGGGGGGGTATCTGGAAACACCATATATTTT
v_gene: TRBV27; abundance: many; j_gene: TRBJ2-7; d_gene: .; CDR3aa: CASSFRARGYEQYF; CDR3nt: TGTGCCAGCAGTTTCAGAGCCAGGGGCTACGAGCAGTACTTC
v_gene: TRBV7-9; abundance: many; j_gene: TRBJ2-1; d_gene: TRBD2; CDR3aa: CASSLGLAEYNEQFF; CDR3nt: TGTGCCAGCAGTCTAGGACTAGCGGAATACAATGAGCAGTTCTTC
v_gene: TRBV7-6; abundance: many; j_gene: TRBJ2-5; d_gene: TRBD1; CDR3aa: CASSVDRGRETQYF; CDR3nt: TGTGCCAGCAGCGTAGACAGGGGGCGAGAGACCCAGTACTTC
v_gene: TRBV7-6; abundance: many; j_gene: TRBJ2-3; d_gene: TRBD2; CDR3aa: CASSSGLAGGQDTQYF; CDR3nt: TGTGCCAGCAGCTCGGGACTAGCGGGAGGGCAAGATACGCAGTATTTT
v_gene: TRBV7-9; abundance: few; j_gene: TRBJ2-1; d_gene: .; CDR3aa: CASSPLGSVSYNEQFF; CDR3nt: TGTGCCAGCAGCCCCCTTGGAAGCGTCTCCTACAATGAGCAGTTCTTC
v_gene: TRBV13; abundance: many; j_gene: TRBJ2-1; d_gene: .; CDR3aa: CASSLGVGTSYNEQFF; CDR3nt: TGTGCCAGCAGCTTAGGGGTCGGGACTTCGTACAATGAGCAGTTCTTC
v_gene: TRBV20-1; abundance: many; j_gene: TRBJ2-7; d_gene: .; CDR3aa: CSARVGAITAYEQYF; CDR3nt: TGCAGTGCTAGAGTGGGTGCGATCACCGCCTACGAGCAGTACTTC
v_gene: TRBV27; abundance: many; j_gene: TRBJ1-5; d_gene: .; CDR3aa: CASKERYNQPQHF; CDR3nt: TGTGCCAGCAAGGAAAGATACAATCAGCCCCAGCATTTT
v_gene: TRBV7-3; abundance: many; j_gene: TRBJ1-2; d_gene: TRBD1; CDR3aa: CASSRTGSYGYTF; CDR3nt: TGTGCCAGCAGCCGGACAGGGAGCTATGGCTACACCTTC
v_gene: TRBV14; abundance: many; j_gene: TRBJ2-5; d_gene: TRBD2; CDR3aa: CASSQSKTSDLQETQYF; CDR3nt: TGTGCCAGCAGCCAGTCTAAGACTAGCGACCTCCAAGAGACCCAGTACTTC
v_gene: TRBV5-4; abundance: many; j_gene: TRBJ2-5; d_gene: .; CDR3aa: CASSLTGLETQYF; CDR3nt: TGTGCCAGCAGCTTGACAGGATTAGAGACCCAGTACTTC
v_gene: TRBV20-1; abundance: few; j_gene: TRBJ2-7; d_gene: .; CDR3aa: CSARRAGYEQYF; CDR3nt: TGCAGTGCAAGGAGGGCCGGGTACGAGCAGTACTTC
v_gene: TRBV11-2; abundance: many; j_gene: TRBJ2-2; d_gene: .; CDR3aa: CASSTGPSGGELFF; CDR3nt: TGTGCCAGCTCAACCGGGCCTTCAGGAGGGGAGCTGTTTTTT
v_gene: TRBV2; abundance: .; j_gene: TRBJ2-3; d_gene: .; CDR3aa: CASTEGVPGTRYF; CDR3nt: TGTGCCAGCACCGAAGGGGTTCCGGGTACGCGGTATTTT
v_gene: TRBV13; abundance: many; j_gene: TRBJ1-1; d_gene: .; CDR3aa: CASSLGHLSEAFF; CDR3nt: TGTGCCAGCAGCTTAGGCCACTTGAGTGAAGCTTTCTTT
v_gene: TRBV4-3; abundance: few; j_gene: TRBJ2-1; d_gene: .; CDR3aa: CASSQYRNEQFF; CDR3nt: TGCGCCAGCAGCCAATATAGGAATGAGCAGTTCTTC
v_gene: TRBV14; abundance: many; j_gene: TRBJ1-6; d_gene: TRBD1; CDR3aa: CASSLLDRVNSPLHF; CDR3nt: TGTGCCAGCAGCCTCCTCGACAGGGTGAATTCACCCCTCCACTTT